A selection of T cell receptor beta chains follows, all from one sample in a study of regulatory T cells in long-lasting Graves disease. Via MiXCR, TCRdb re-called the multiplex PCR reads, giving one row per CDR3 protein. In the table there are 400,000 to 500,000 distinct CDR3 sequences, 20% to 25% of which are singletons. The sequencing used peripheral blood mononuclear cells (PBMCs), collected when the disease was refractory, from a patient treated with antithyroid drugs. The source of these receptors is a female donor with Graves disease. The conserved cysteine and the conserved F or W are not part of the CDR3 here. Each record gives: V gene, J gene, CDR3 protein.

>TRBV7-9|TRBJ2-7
ASSYSGGTYEQY
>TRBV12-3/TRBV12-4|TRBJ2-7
ASSFSQGSYEQY
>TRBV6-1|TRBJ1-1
ASSEAHREAF
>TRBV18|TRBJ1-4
ASSLQLVERTTNEKLF
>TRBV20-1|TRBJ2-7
SARDLRGGGRYEQY
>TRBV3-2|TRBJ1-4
ARAGGPATNEKLF
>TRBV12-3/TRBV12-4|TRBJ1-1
ASNLLTGGNTEAF
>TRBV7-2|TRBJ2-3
ASSRTGRTDTQY
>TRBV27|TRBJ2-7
ASRTTGLGLAGDHEQY
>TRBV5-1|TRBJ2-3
ASSLVGLQTSGRTDTQY
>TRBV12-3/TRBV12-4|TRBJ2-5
ASSDGGWETQY
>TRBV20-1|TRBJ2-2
STAGGLADNTGELF
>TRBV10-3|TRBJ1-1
AISRTGGGTEAF
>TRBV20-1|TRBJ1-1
SAREQGKSEAF
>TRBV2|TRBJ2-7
ASSEDTGSTYGQY
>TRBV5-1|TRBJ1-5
ASRPDRDSNQPQH